The clone carrying this T cell receptor beta chain was counted between two and nine times. The antigen remains unidentified. This specimen belongs to a study of blood T cells in healthy people across ages. The authors ran a second PCR of about 7 to 12 cycles using a sample-barcoded 5' primer and a J-beta primer mix. Every single cDNA molecule received a tag from a template-switch adaptor with 12 random nucleotides. Via MiXCR, TCRdb re-called the 5' RACE reads, giving one row per CDR3 protein. Counted here are under 800,000 distinct CDR3 sequences, 20% to 25% occurring once; the ten biggest clones make up 3.6%. The V end was cut by 0 bases, the J end by 8 bases, with 14 bases between. Germline values: CDR1 SGHRS, CDR2 YFSETQ. This CDR3 region has 15 residues. Study conclusions and caveats: With donor CMV status unknown, expanded clonotype changes were possibly confounded. Long-lived donors carried more naive CD4+ cells and greater diversity than aged donors. The study regarded diversity estimates from one million T cells as underestimates.

Material: blood. The sequence came from a man aged 70-80 years in good health. The genes are TRBV5-1 and TRBJ1-4; D is perhaps TRBD1 (5 bases). CDR3: CASSLVQAGQEKLFF. CDR3 coding DNA: TGCGCCAGCAGCTTGGTACAGGCGGGGCAGGAAAAACTGTTTTTT.